What follows are 25 T cell receptor beta chains derived from one specimen sequenced in a study of OX40 agonist ivuxolimab in advanced cancers. Here immunoSEQ multiplex PCR was the method, and the copy in TCRdb shows in-frame clones only, minus some. Here the sample spans tens of thousands of clones, 80% to 85% being singletons. The starting material was CD4+ or CD8+ T cells sorted from blood, obtained in a trial of the OX40 agonist ivuxolimab. Receptors were obtained from an adult with an advanced solid tumor such as melanoma, head and neck, liver or kidney cancer.

This clone was found a few times. V is TRBV6-5 and J is TRBJ1-4, with a possible D match to TRBD1 (5 bases). From germline, CDR1 is MNHEY and CDR2 SVGAGI. Between the trimmed V and J ends, which lost 2 bases and 4 bases, there was a span of 11 bases. This CDR3 is 15 amino acids long. CDR3 DNA: TGTGCCAGCAGTTACCAGGGACGGAATAATGAAAAACTGTTTTTT. This translates into CASSYQGRNNEKLFF.

This chain connects TRBV4-3 to TRBJ2-7; D ambiguous. Per the germline V gene, CDR1 is LGHNA and CDR2 is YSLEER. V lost 1 base and J 1 base, leaving 8 bases between the germline ends. CDR3 length: 14 amino acids. The CDR3 coding sequence is TGCGCCAGCAGCCAAGTAGTCGGATCCTACGAGCAGTACTTC. This codes for CASSQVVGSYEQYF.

The chain carries TRBV12-5 and TRBJ2-7; D unresolved. Trimming removed 1 base from V and 6 bases from J, with 7 bases in between. The CDR3 is 12 amino acids. The germline gives CDR1 LGHNT, CDR2 FRNRAP. The CDR3 DNA reads TGTGCTAGTGGTTTGGGGGTACTCGAGCAGTACTTC. It encodes CASGLGVLEQYF.

This rearrangement joins TRBV9 to TRBJ2-3, with 10 bases aligning to TRBD1. The CDR3 has 16 amino acids. Germline values: CDR1 SGDLS, CDR2 YYNGEE. V shed 3 bases, J shed 1 base, and the junction held 5 bases outside the gene matches. The CDR3 nucleotides read TGTGCCAGCAGCGAGAGACAGGGGGCACGCACAGATACGCAGTATTTT. This translates into CASSERQGARTDTQYF.

The chain carries TRBV7-2 and TRBJ2-2; 8 bases agree with TRBD2. The CDR3 loop spans 16 amino acids. Germline V lookup: CDR1 SGHTA, CDR2 FQGNSA. The J segment lost 2 bases and the V segment lost 5 bases, leaving 7 bases of the junction unmatched. This CDR3 reads CASSLLGGANTGELFF. In nucleotides, the CDR3 is TGTGCCAGCAGCCTCCTCGGGGGGGCTAACACCGGGGAGCTGTTTTTT.

The chain employs TRBV5-1 and TRBJ2-5, with D possibly being TRBD1 or TRBD2 (5 bases each). This CDR3 has 14 residues. The V gene's germline CDR1 is SGHRS and CDR2 YFSETQ. The V end was cut by 4 bases, the J end by 4 bases, with 14 bases between. CDR3 sequence reads: CASSTEGAGETQYF. The DNA for the CDR3 is TGCGCCAGCAGCACGGAAGGGGCGGGAGAGACCCAGTACTTC.

The chain uses TRBV6-5 and TRBJ2-3; TRBD2 matches 8 bases. This CDR3 is 15 amino acids long. CDR1 and CDR2 (germline): MNHEY, SVGAGI. V shed 7 bases, J shed 5 bases, and the junction held 11 bases outside the gene matches. In DNA form, the CDR3 reads TGTGCCAGCATCCCTACGGGACTAGTGGGAGATACGCAGTATTTT. Protein sequence: CASIPTGLVGDTQYF.

The chain joins TRBV7-2 to TRBJ1-3; D gene unclear. Germline-derived CDR1 and CDR2 are SGHTA and FQGNSA. V dropped 0 bases and J dropped 7 bases, with 4 bases sitting between them. This CDR3 has 12 amino acids. In DNA, the CDR3 is TGTGCCAGCAGCTTAGCGTCGAACACCATATATTTT. Encoded protein: CASSLASNTIYF.

The chain joins TRBV19 to TRBJ2-2, with no clear D. The CDR3 spans 16 residues. V dropped 3 bases and J dropped 3 bases, with 14 bases sitting between them. Germline V gene lookup returns CDR1 LNHDA and CDR2 SQIVND (reference sequence). The CDR3 nucleotides are TGTGCCAGTAGTATGGGGTGGCAACCCTACACCGGGGAGCTGTTTTTT. It encodes CASSMGWQPYTGELFF.

This clone occurred once. The chain has TRBV5-4 and TRBJ2-2; 9 nucleotides match TRBD2. The germline CDR1 and CDR2 sequences are SGHNT and YYREEE (reference sequence). The trim removed 3 bases at V and 2 bases at J, leaving 5 bases unmatched. This CDR3 has 16 amino acids. Written as DNA, the CDR3 is TGTGCCAGCAGCTCCCTAGCGGGGTATAACACCGGGGAGCTGTTTTTT. Its protein product is CASSSLAGYNTGELFF.

The J gene is TRBJ2-2, the V gene TRBV7-3; TRBD2 agrees at 7 bases. V shed 2 bases, J shed 4 bases, and the junction held 7 bases outside the gene matches. Germline CDR1 is SGHTA and CDR2 is FQGTGA. The CDR3 is 16 residues long. CDR3 residues: CASSLDAGAATGELFF. The DNA of the CDR3 is TGTGCCAGCAGCTTAGACGCGGGAGCGGCCACCGGGGAGCTGTTTTTT.

The chain combines TRBV5-1 with TRBJ1-1; D is undetermined. This CDR3 is 13 amino acids long. The germline V gene encodes CDR1 SGHRS and CDR2 YFSETQ. The V end was cut by 3 bases, the J end by 1 base, with 7 bases between. CDR3: CASSSVTNTEAFF. The CDR3 coding sequence is TGCGCCAGCAGCTCCGTCACGAACACTGAAGCTTTCTTT.

The chain is built from TRBV29-1 and TRBJ2-7; tentatively, D is TRBD1 or TRBD2 (5 bases each). CDR3 length equals 12 residues. V gave up 5 bases and J gave up 7 bases, with 15 bases separating them. Germline-derived CDR1 and CDR2 are SQVTM and ANQGSEA. In DNA, the CDR3 is TGCAGCGTTTCCCGTAGGGACGGAGAGCAGTACTTC. Its protein is CSVSRRDGEQYF.

The CDR3, as DNA: TGCGCCAGCAGTGAGTCGGCGATCGGCAACGAGCAGTACTTC. Its protein is CASSESAIGNEQYF. The chain has TRBV10-1 and TRBJ2-7; D remains ambiguous. V was pared by 0 bases and J by 5 bases, with 11 bases between. Looked up from germline, CDR1 is WNHNN and CDR2 is SYGVQD (reference sequence). The CDR3 length is 14 residues.

The genes are TRBV6-1 and TRBJ2-5; tentatively, D is TRBD2 (6 bases). Deletions cut 3 bases from V and 5 bases from J, with 16 bases between. Per the germline V gene, CDR1 is MNHNS and CDR2 is SASEGT. The length of the CDR3 is 15 residues. This CDR3 is CASSEGGTAGETQYF. DNA of the CDR3: TGTGCCAGCAGTGAGGGCGGGACGGCAGGGGAGACCCAGTACTTC.

The chain uses TRBV11-2 and TRBJ2-5; unclear D gene. Germline V CDR1 and CDR2: SGHAT, FQNNGV. The CDR3 consists of 13 residues. The V end was cut by 2 bases, the J end by 2 bases, with 6 bases between. The CDR3 DNA reads as TGTGCCAGCAGCTTAAGTCATCAAGAGACCCAGTACTTC. Protein sequence: CASSLSHQETQYF.

The V call is TRBV19, the J call TRBJ1-6; D is ambiguous. The V end was cut by 4 bases, the J end by 5 bases, with 12 bases between. Germline-derived CDR1 and CDR2 are LNHDA and SQIVND (reference sequence). The CDR3 runs 15 residues. In nucleotides, the CDR3 is TGTGCCAGTAGTAAACTCACAGCGGATAATTCACCCCTCCACTTT. Translated, it gives CASSKLTADNSPLHF.

The sample holds one count of this clone. The J gene is TRBJ2-7, the V gene TRBV5-1; 9 positions match TRBD1. This CDR3 is 13 amino acids long. Germline-derived CDR1 and CDR2 are SGHRS and YFSETQ. J gave up 10 bases and V 4 bases, and 9 bases lay outside the gene matches. The CDR3 DNA follows: TGCGCCAGCAGCATAGGGACAGGGAATCATCAGTACTTC. Amino acids: CASSIGTGNHQYF. Together with reference TRBV5-1 and TRBJ2-7, the CDR3 gives the full variable domain: KAGVTQTPRYLIKTRGQQVTLSCSPISGHRSVSWYQQTPGQGLQFLFEYFSETQRNKGNFPGRFSGRQFSNSRSEMNVSTLELGDSALYLCASSIGTGNHQYFGPGTRLTVT.

The chain is built from TRBV25-1 and TRBJ2-1; 9 bases match TRBD2. The CDR3 sequence is 13 residues long. J lost 6 bases, V lost 6 bases, and 3 bases had no gene match. CDR1 and CDR2 (germline): MGHDK, SYGVNS. The CDR3 here is CASRREGSNEQFF. Here the CDR3 DNA reads TGTGCCAGCAGGCGGGAGGGTAGCAATGAGCAGTTCTTC.

The V call is TRBV7-8, the J call TRBJ2-7; unclear D gene. CDR1 and CDR2 (germline): SGHVS, FQNEAQ. V lost 5 bases, J lost 5 bases, and 7 bases lay in between. CDR3 size: 11 residues. The CDR3 DNA is TGTGCCAGCAGCGCTGTCAACGAGCAGTACTTC. Amino acid sequence: CASSAVNEQYF. Supplemented by reference TRBV7-8 and TRBJ2-7, the full variable domain reads GAGVSQSPRYKVAKRGQDVALRCDPISGHVSLFWYQQALGQGPEFLTYFQNEAQLDKSGLPSDRFFAERPEGSVSTLKIQRTQQEDSAVYLCASSAVNEQYFGPGTRLTVT.

The rearrangement uses TRBV5-4 and TRBJ2-7, with D perhaps TRBD2 (5 bases). The germline gives CDR1 SGHNT, CDR2 YYREEE (reference sequence). The CDR3 contains 11 residues. Trimming shortened V by 6 bases and J by 6 bases, and 10 bases separated the two germline ends. CDR3 bases: TGTGCCAGCAAACTAGAGGGCGAGCAGTACTTC. As protein: CASKLEGEQYF.

The chain combines TRBV5-8 with TRBJ2-7; 12 nucleotides agree with TRBD2. CDR1 and CDR2 from the germline V gene are SGHTS and YDEGEE. The CDR3 has 15 amino acids. V lost 4 bases and J lost 6; bases outside the gene matches: 8. CDR3 bases: TGTGCCAGCAGCCTGGGGCGACTAGCGGGAGTCGAGCAGTACTTC. This sequence encodes CASSLGRLAGVEQYF.

The rearrangement uses TRBV7-3 and TRBJ1-2, with D possibly TRBD1 on 5 matching bases. Trimming left V 2 bases short and J 0 bases short, with 7 bases between. The CDR3 runs 14 residues. Germline CDR1 and CDR2: SGHTA and FQGTGA. In DNA, the CDR3 is TGTGCCAGCAGCTTAGACAGTACTAACTATGGCTACACCTTC. Amino acid sequence: CASSLDSTNYGYTF.

The J gene is TRBJ2-1, the V gene TRBV7-2; TRBD2 matches at 7 bases. The CDR3 is 15 residues long. The J segment lost 7 bases and the V segment lost 5 bases, leaving 11 bases of the junction unmatched. Germline V lookup: CDR1 SGHTA, CDR2 FQGNSA. The CDR3 nucleotides read TGTGCCAGCAGCCTATCAGGGAGGGAGACAAATGAGCAGTTCTTC. Translation gives CASSLSGRETNEQFF.

On this clone: Other DNA variants within this sample encode the same CDR3. The rearrangement links TRBV19 to TRBJ1-3; D is unresolved. In germline, CDR1 is LNHDA, CDR2 SQIVND (reference sequence). Trimming left V 5 bases short and J 2 bases short, with 7 bases between. The CDR3 has 13 residues. CDR3 nucleotide sequence: TGTGCCAGTAGTGAGGCTCCTGGAAACACCATATATTTT. Translated: CASSEAPGNTIYF.